This T cell receptor (beta chain) was found in a study of beta chain features in type 1 diabetes. TCRB transcripts that were expressed got sequenced, as all of the isolated RNA had been reverse transcribed. Assay used: immunoSEQ multiplex PCR; TCRdb lists only in-frame clones, some missing. The repertoire holds 400,000 to 550,000 clones, with approximately 10% as singletons. Notes on the study in general: Since sequencing was performed on cDNA, cells with high TCR expression could be over-represented.

Sorting that relied on CD45RO/CCR7/CD25/CD127/CD95/CD27 yielded CD4+ naive, central memory, regulatory and stem cell-like memory cells. The CDR3 sequence is 13 residues long. The V gene lost 3 bases and the J gene lost 5 bases, with 9 bases spanning the gap. The germline V gene has CDR1 SNHLY and CDR2 FYNNEI. Note on this clone: The antigen remains unidentified.

Sequencing was done on a sample of naive CD4+ T cells from blood. This rearrangement joins TRBV2 to TRBJ2-3; D ambiguous. This clonotype was obtained from a woman aged 18 to 35 in good health. CDR3 sequence: CASSDEKVDTQYF. The CDR3 bases are TGTGCCAGCAGTGATGAGAAGGTAGATACGCAGTATTTT.